The sequence of this TCR beta chain was determined in a study of molecular identifiers for immune sequencing clone quantification. Generation of bulk TCR libraries relied on previously described methods and listed TCR primers. TCRdb reprocessed the PCR reads via MiXCR and lists one record per CDR3 protein. The data show under 350,000 distinct CDR3 sequences, roughly a quarter seen once. Germline lookup yields CDR1 SEHNR and CDR2 FQNEAQ (reference sequence). The CDR3 runs to 15 residues. The V gene lost 5 bases and the J gene lost 0 bases, with 10 bases spanning the gap. This clonotype appeared many times.

Material for sequencing was naive CD8+ T cells from blood, with Jurkat cell RNA spiked in. Described subset: FACS-sorted CD8+CD4-CCR7+CD45RA+ naive T cells. This clonotype was obtained from a human donor in good health. Some libraries in this study had Jurkat cell RNA spiked in. The rearrangement joins TRBV7-9 to TRBJ1-4; D gene unclear. The CDR3 region has the DNA TGTGCCAGCAGCCCCGGATATGCAACTAATGAAAAACTGTTTTTT. Its protein is CASSPGYATNEKLFF.